This T cell receptor (beta chain) was sequenced in a study of graft-versus-host responses after intestinal transplantation. Looking at the study overall: Transplant types were multivisceral, liver-intestinal, or isolated intestinal.

This clone was detected only once. The target antigen is unknown. Germline V gene data show CDR1 as MNHEY and CDR2 as SMNVEV (reference sequence). The CDR3 has 16 amino acids. The V segment lost 2 bases and the J segment 6 bases; nucleotides outside the gene matches: 10. Assay used: immunoSEQ multiplex PCR; TCRdb lists only in-frame clones, some missing. The table records roughly 100,000 clones, 87% of them present only once. V gene TRBV27 combines with J gene TRBJ2-7; TRBD2 matches at 10 bases. The receptor comes from a human donor who received an intestinal transplant. Sequencing was performed on unstimulated CD4+ T cells sorted from spleen or lymph node cells, taken before intestinal transplant. The CDR3 bases are TGTGCCAGCAGTTTAAAACCCCAGCGGGAGGGCTGCGAGCAGTACTTC. This translates into CASSLKPQREGCEQYF.